This T cell receptor beta chain was retrieved from a study of T cell responses to AZD1222 COVID-19 vaccine. The CDR3 sequence is 14 residues long. Germline values: CDR1 SSHAT, CDR2 FNYEAQ (reference sequence). General study points: An increase in Spike-specific TCR breadth and depth was observed after two AZD1222 doses. At 160-218 and 743-854, vaccine-associated CD4 TCRs were dominant, and they spanned spike.

Profiling relied on immunoSEQ multiplex PCR, and the TCRdb table lists in-frame clones only, not all of them. The sample lists 120,000 or so clones; around 89% were seen once. Note on this clone: Antigen unknown.

V gene TRBV7-7 combines with J gene TRBJ1-3; no firm D call. This TCR derives from an adult in good health. The source was peripheral blood, collected on day 0 of AZD1222 vaccination. The CDR3 DNA sequence: TGTGCTGCGGGTAGCGGTAACTCTGGAAACACCATATATTTT. This gives the protein CAAGSGNSGNTIYF.